Below, one T cell receptor (beta chain) is given with its context. The CDR3 contains 12 residues. V shed 4 bases, J shed 6 bases, and the junction held 2 bases outside the gene matches. The germline V gene has CDR1 LNHNV and CDR2 YYDKDF (reference sequence). These data come from a study of blood T cell repertoires in COVID-19. Original analysis: Estimation of nucleated cell counts relied on the amplification of reference gene primers. Only in-frame clones appear in the TCRdb table, and some are missing; sequencing was by immunoSEQ multiplex PCR. V and J calls and clone size are copied from that table; D and trimming were computed from the DNA. The repertoire holds more than 80,000 clones, more than 75% seen once, with around 19% in the top ten.

This chain connects TRBV15 to TRBJ2-5, with 7 bases lining up with TRBD2. This TCR derives from a woman at least 80 years old with active or convalescent COVID-19. Source material: peripheral blood. This CDR3 is CATSTGGKTQYF. The CDR3 DNA sequence: TGTGCCACCAGCACCGGGGGGAAGACCCAGTACTTC. Using reference TRBV15 and TRBJ2-5 for the parts outside the CDR3, the full variable domain is DAMVIQNPRYQVTQFGKPVTLSCSQTLNHNVMYWYQQKSSQAPKLLFHYYDKDFNNEADTPDNFQSRRPNTSFCFLDIRSPGLGDTAMYLCATSTGGKTQYFGPGTRLLVL.